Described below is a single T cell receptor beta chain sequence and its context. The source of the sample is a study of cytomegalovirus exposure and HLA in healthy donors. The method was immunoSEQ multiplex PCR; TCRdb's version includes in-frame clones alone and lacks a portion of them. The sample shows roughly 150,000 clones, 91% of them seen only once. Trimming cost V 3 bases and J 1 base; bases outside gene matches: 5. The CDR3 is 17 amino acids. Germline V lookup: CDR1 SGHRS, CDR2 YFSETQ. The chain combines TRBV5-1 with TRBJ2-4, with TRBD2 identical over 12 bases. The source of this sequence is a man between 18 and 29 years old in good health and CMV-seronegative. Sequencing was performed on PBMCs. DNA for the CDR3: TGCGCCAGCAGCTCGACTAGCGGGAGCTCTGCCAAAAACATTCAGTACTTC. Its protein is CASSSTSGSSAKNIQYF.